One sample yielded the 5 T cell receptor beta chains listed below, sequenced in a study of CD8+ T cells in alopecia areata. The treatment: oral pan-JAK inhibitor, 5-10 mg twice daily. After isolation, RNA underwent reverse transcription to generate cDNA as the sequencing template. This table comes from immunoSEQ multiplex PCR, and its TCRdb copy is limited to in-frame clones, with some not included. The data contain fewer than 250,000 clones, under 70% of them singletons. Sequencing was performed on CD4+ T cells sorted from blood, taken at week 4, from a patient treated with tofacitinib. Receptor source: a human donor with alopecia areata.

The chain uses TRBV29-1 and TRBJ2-6, with 8 positions matching TRBD2. The CDR3 length is 15 residues. The germline gives CDR1 SQVTM, CDR2 ANQGSEA. Trimming took 4 bases from V and 0 from J; bases not matched to a gene: 2. The CDR3: CSVVGTSSGANVLTF. As DNA, the CDR3 is TGCAGCGTTGTTGGGACTAGCTCTGGGGCCAACGTCCTGACTTTC.

The chain joins TRBV30 to TRBJ2-7; D is perhaps TRBD2 (5 bases). Per the germline V gene, CDR1 is GTSNPN and CDR2 is SVGIG (reference sequence). V gave up 7 bases and J gave up 6 bases, with 19 bases separating them. CDR3 length: 13 residues. This chain's CDR3 is CASRVLPAGEQYF. Written as DNA, the CDR3 is TGTGCCTCGAGGGTCCTACCGGCGGGCGAGCAGTACTTC.

This chain connects TRBV7-9 to TRBJ1-4, with D possibly being TRBD1 (5 bases). This CDR3 has 14 amino acids. V dropped 5 bases and J dropped 5 bases, with 12 bases sitting between them. The V gene's germline CDR1 is SEHNR and CDR2 FQNEAQ (reference sequence). The CDR3 nucleotides read TGTGCCAGCAGCCATGACAGAGCGAATGAAAAACTGTTTTTT. It encodes CASSHDRANEKLFF. The full variable domain, completed using reference TRBV7-9 and TRBJ1-4, is DTGVSQNPRHKITKRGQNVTFRCDPISEHNRLYWYRQTLGQGPEFLTYFQNEAQLEKSRLLSDRFSAERPKGSFSTLEIQRTEQGDSAMYLCASSHDRANEKLFFGSGTQLSVL.

This clone was seen more than once but under ten times. The chain employs TRBV29-1 and TRBJ1-2, with D hard to call. Deletions cut 7 bases from V and 3 bases from J, with 15 bases between. Germline V lookup: CDR1 SQVTM, CDR2 ANQGSEA. The CDR3 has 13 amino acids. CDR3 protein: CSAKPPADYGYTF. The CDR3 DNA reads TGCAGCGCCAAGCCCCCCGCTGACTATGGCTACACCTTC.

This chain uses TRBV4-2 with TRBJ2-3; D possibly corresponds to TRBD1 (6 bases). The CDR3 loop spans 15 amino acids. Looked up from germline, CDR1 is LGHNA and CDR2 is YNFKEQ. The V end lost 4 bases, the J end lost 2 bases, and 13 bases lay between the germline ends. The CDR3 DNA is TGTGCCAGCAGCCCCTCTACAGGGTCCACAGATACGCAGTATTTT. It codes for CASSPSTGSTDTQYF.